Reported below is one T cell receptor (beta chain). This receptor's antigen is unknown. Base qualities are missing; no much larger clone stands one base away. The library was prepared using the immunoSEQ multiplex PCR assay. A mixture of 60 forward primers for TCR Vbeta segments and 13 reverse primers for TCR Jbeta segments was used in the multiplex PCR. Amplification of the CDR3 region of rearranged TCR beta genes was performed with a multiplex PCR assay on genomic DNA. The Illumina HiSeq System was used to sequence the amplified TCR beta libraries as 87-base-pair reads. Per the authors' processing: In a later analysis, 70 million to 95 million unique TCR beta chains were counted across the 650 to 750 repertoires, and some 10 million of these chains were shared by at least two donors. Raw reads were error-corrected and collapsed into unique sequences by a nearest-neighbor algorithm in which closely related sequences were merged to remove PCR and sequencing errors. CDR3 sequences were aligned to IMGT reference sequences to assign V, D and J gene segments. For a sequence to be retained, a match of at least six nucleotides was required to both a V gene segment and a J gene segment. Rearrangements were classified as productive when the CDR3 lacked stop codons and remained in frame with V and J, and all other rearrangements were classified as non-productive. Following IMGT convention, CDR3 was defined as the stretch from the second conserved V-encoded cysteine to the conserved J-encoded phenylalanine. Sequences without an unambiguous match to a single V gene segment were excluded from the earlier analysis of a few hundred of the donors. An earlier analysis of 500 to 600 of the donors classified V segments as functional when productive rearrangements were above 56.7% and as segregating when the standard deviation between donors was above 5%. To diagnose cytomegalovirus status from the catalog of TCR beta chain sequences, a statistical classification framework was built. In a later analysis, V and J genes were assigned by comparing TCR nucleotide sequences against IMGT/GENE-DB human TR gene sequences. Using the TCRdist pipeline, a later analysis assigned CDR3 sequences along with most-parsimonious VDJ recombination scenarios. A later analysis defined each TCR beta chain by its CDR3 amino acid sequence plus V-gene family, and excluded reads lacking a unique V-gene family. In a later analysis, nearly 600 highly shared, low-generation-probability nucleotide sequences were removed to address suspected cross-contamination and a sequencing artifact. In a later analysis, a clonal expansion index for each public chain was calculated from normalized within-repertoire ranks of inferred template counts. In a later analysis, generation probabilities were computed with a VDJ recombination model fitted to out-of-frame rearrangements, and the resulting probabilities were checked against IGoR. In a later analysis, TCR-TCR, TCR-HLA and TCR-CMV co-occurrence was scored with hypergeometric tests, and a repertoire-size bias correction was applied to TCR pairs. In a later analysis, false discovery rates were estimated by permuting HLA or CMV assignments 20 times. A later analysis grouped co-occurring TCRs with DBSCAN, adding TCRdist sequence similarity when clustering within HLA-allele-positive subsets. For co-occurrence clustering, repertoires with fewer than 30,000 or more than 120,000 public chains were excluded, along with 5 or 6 repertoires with anomalous nucleotide sharing. What TCRdb holds here is the immuneACCESS table cut down to in-frame rearrangements. Part of the clones is not present; checked against another copy, under half of the missing clones reflect an unresolved V gene, and the others are unexplained. For V, J and clone size, that table is used; D and trimming come from the DNA. The sample includes 150,000 to 200,000 clones, with roughly 85% observed a single time. In total, the top ten clones hold 11% to 15% of the sample.

The cohort consisted of 650 to 850 healthy bone marrow donors. Cohort members were all nominally healthy when sampled, although unrecorded immune exposures were likely present. The donor tested CMV seropositive, placing the donor among the 310 or so seropositive members of the cohort. Every donor gave a peripheral blood sample, and the peripheral blood mononuclear cells from that sample were used for TCR beta sequencing. The Qiagen DNeasy Blood Extraction Kit was used to extract genomic DNA from the blood cell samples. This entry belongs to a study of cytomegalovirus exposure and HLA in healthy donors (dated by TCRdb to about 2017). General notes on the study: According to an earlier analysis of 587 of the donors, about 180 million T cells yielded roughly 110 million unique TCR beta sequences and 276 Gb of sequence data. About 300 gigabases of sequencing data and some 85 million unique TCR sequences were included in an early release covering roughly 600 HLA-typed donors. The number of donors typed differed by locus, with roughly 629-640 for A, B, C, DRB1 and DQB1, more than 500 for DQA1, 600 to 610 for DPA1, and 400 to 490 for DPB1. Because of strong linkage in the cohort, five DR-DQ haplotypes were treated as single units for association and clustering. A separate validation cohort of approximately 120 different subjects was used in addition to the 666-subject first cohort. Among around 400 genotyped donors of the cohort, an average of about 240,000 unique TCR beta nucleotide sequences were sequenced per donor, about a sixth of them non-productive. Among the roughly 400 genotyped donors, around 81% belonged to the genetic ancestry cluster associated with self-reported Caucasian donors. The aim of the study was to test whether cataloging public T cell receptors could identify signatures of past pathogen exposure. To predict cytomegalovirus infection status, the study combined high-throughput TCR immunosequencing, statistical association of individual TCRs with disease status, and machine learning. Every repertoire in the discovery cohort had been generated on one and the same sequencing platform. Alongside the repertoire data, information on donor age, sex, ethnicity and CMV serostatus was compiled. The T cell repertoires of around 730 subjects were profiled by immunosequencing and related to cytomegalovirus serostatus. In a later analysis, previously published TCR beta repertoires from 666 donors were re-analyzed and high-resolution HLA genotyping was added so that TCR occurrence patterns could be studied. Class I and class II HLA loci were covered by the typing at four-digit resolution. An earlier analysis of some 500 of the donors used high-throughput TCR beta sequencing to judge whether each TCR beta V gene segment behaved as functional or pseudogenic. The later analysis used no new phenotypic data to find candidate immune exposures, relying instead on TCR beta sequences and their occurrence across donors. A later genetic analysis used genome-wide SNP genotypes for about 55% of the 666 donors, treating that subset as a discovery cohort.

Overall study outcomes, separate from this receptor: Specific HLA alleles were associated with 16,951 TCR beta sequences at a false discovery rate of 0.05 in a later analysis. While some public TCRs were present in many individuals, most TCR sequences turned up only very rarely across donors. Three of the identified cytomegalovirus-associated TCR beta chains were confirmed in vitro to be specific for cytomegalovirus antigens. In a later analysis, TCR association rates were found to vary across HLA loci, with the most associated TCRs seen for DRB1 alleles and the fewest for HLA-C alleles. In a later genetic analysis, fewer N-insertions in productive TCRs were reported among donors in an Asian-associated ancestry cluster than the roughly 700-donor mean. Several of the top co-occurrence clusters appeared to be linked to parvovirus B19, influenza, CMV and Epstein-Barr virus, according to a later analysis. A further reported finding was that TCR beta sequences accurately predicted the HLA-A and HLA-B alleles for most subjects in the first cohort. The study gave a list of roughly 150 TCR beta chains associated with cytomegalovirus. HLA typing was unavailable for some donors at each locus, so association tests used only the typed subset. The authors suggested that the approach could potentially be generalized to other disease states and immunological phenotypes. Roughly uniform sequencing depth across donors was assumed in presence/absence analyses, although this assumption may not hold. An earlier analysis of around 600 of the donors showed that most TCR beta V segments appeared in productive rearrangements either about 87% or about 30% of the time, which broadly matched IMGT annotations. A cluster of highly shared sequence variants was judged likely to be a technical artifact of the sequencing pipeline. The cohort was sequenced for TCR beta chains only, and without alpha or paired-chain data the features that could be detected were limited. V-gene and J-gene trimming of TCR beta chains was associated with a missense DCLRE1C variant in a later genetic analysis, and the association was replicated in an independent cohort. Correlated functional status among segregating V segments might reflect linkage disequilibrium, but an unknown experimental factor could not be ruled out. Strong co-occurrence of HLA alleles, especially DR and DQ, made assigning TCR associations to individual alleles difficult. In a later analysis, HLA-associated TCR beta chains showed more clonal expansion and lower generation probabilities than non-associated chains that were equally common. Because counts were too low, approximately 18 rarely observed V segments, including chromosome 9 orphons, were excluded from the earlier analysis of under 650 of the donors. According to a later analysis, most CMV-associated TCR beta chains appeared to be HLA-restricted, and the HLA associations seemed to be driven largely by CMV exposure. In both the original and validation cohorts, the classifier was reported to diagnose cytomegalovirus status with high specificity and sensitivity. The only immune exposure information available for the cohort was CMV serostatus.

The clonotype comes from a man aged 45 to 65 in good health and CMV-seropositive. Sequencing input: PBMCs.

The sequence in DNA is TGTGCCAGCAGTGCCCCGGGACAGGGGTACTATGGCTACACCTTC. This translates into CASSAPGQGYYGYTF. The receptor chain draws on TRBV27 and TRBJ1-2; TRBD1 fits 10 bases in the junction. Trimming removed 5 bases from V and 3 bases from J; the gene matches leave 6 bases unexplained. Measured from the cysteine to the phenylalanine, the CDR3 is 15 residues long. Of the read, only the CDR3 DNA is kept; its 45 bases are in frame from base 1. Sequences MNHEY (CDR1) and SMNVEV (CDR2) are obtained from the germline V gene (reference sequence).